This TCR beta chain was obtained from a study of cytomegalovirus exposure and HLA in healthy donors. Whole-study findings and limits: The CMV antigen specificity of a few CMV-associated chains was confirmed through in vitro analysis. TCR beta chains numbering more than 150 were designated cytomegalovirus-associated.

Sequencing used immunoSEQ multiplex PCR; TCRdb keeps in-frame clones, though not all of them. The sample yields some 140,000 clones, about 82% seen once. The V end lost 6 bases, the J end lost 1 base, and 9 bases lay between the germline ends. The CDR3 length is 14 residues. Germline V lookup: CDR1 SGHAT, CDR2 FQNNGV. As for this clone: What it recognizes is unknown.

The donors were part of the approximately 120-subject validation cohort, which stood apart from the approximately 670-subject first cohort. The chain joins TRBV11-2 to TRBJ2-2; the D gene is possibly TRBD1 (6 bases). The sample was PBMCs. The source is a human donor in good health. CDR3 nucleotide sequence: TGTGCCAGCAGGTCGACAGGGAACACCGGGGAGCTGTTTTTT. Translating gives CASRSTGNTGELFF.